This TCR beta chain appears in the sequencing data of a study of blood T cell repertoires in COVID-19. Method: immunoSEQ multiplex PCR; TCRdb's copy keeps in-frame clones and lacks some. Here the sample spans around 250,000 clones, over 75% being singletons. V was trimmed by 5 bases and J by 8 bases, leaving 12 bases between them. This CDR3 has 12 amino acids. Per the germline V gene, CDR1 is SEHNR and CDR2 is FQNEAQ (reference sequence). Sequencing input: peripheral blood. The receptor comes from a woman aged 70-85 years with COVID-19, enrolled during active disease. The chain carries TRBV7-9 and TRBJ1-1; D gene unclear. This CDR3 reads CASSPGWSEAFF. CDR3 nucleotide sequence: TGTGCCAGCAGCCCGGGATGGTCCGAAGCTTTCTTT.